This T cell receptor (beta chain) was sequenced during a study of CD4 and CD8 cells across lung adenocarcinoma regions. Samples came from patients with localized non-small cell lung adenocarcinoma. V shed 5 bases and J shed 3 bases, with 9 bases lying between them. Germline V gene lookup returns CDR1 MNHEY and CDR2 SVGAGI. The length of the CDR3 is 13 residues. TCRdb fed the PCR reads into MiXCR, producing one record per CDR3 protein. The sample carries around 6,800 distinct CDR3 sequences, over 50% recorded once. The receptor comes from a male donor with lung adenocarcinoma. The CD4 and CD8 labels of this study may be unreliable. The chain joins TRBV6-5 to TRBJ2-3; D is uncertain. Material for sequencing was CD8+ T cells from the center of a lung tumor. CDR3: CASSVLLTDTQYF. CDR3 in DNA: TGTGCCAGCAGTGTACTATTAACAGATACGCAGTATTTT.